The TCR beta chain under discussion was sequenced for a study of T cell responses to AZD1222 COVID-19 vaccine. Some clones are missing from TCRdb's copy, which holds only in-frame ones; the method was immunoSEQ multiplex PCR. The sample yields about 150,000 clones, around 92% seen once. This clone turned up a few times. The CDR3 has 14 residues. The V end was cut by 6 bases, the J end by 3 bases, with 14 bases between. The germline V gene has CDR1 LNHDA and CDR2 SQIVND (reference sequence). This chain links TRBV19 with TRBJ1-2; possible D gene TRBD1, 6 bases. The input for sequencing was peripheral blood, taken 28 days after the second AZD1222 dose. This TCR came from an adult who received the AZD1222 COVID-19 vaccine. The DNA for the CDR3 is TGTGCCAGTAGACTACAGGGTAAGGACTATGGCTACACCTTC. It codes for CASRLQGKDYGYTF.